These 11 T cell receptor beta chains came from one sample sequenced in a study of glioma-infiltrating T cells. Using RNA template, CDR3s of TCR alpha and beta were amplified with iRepertoire arm-PCR. A single record per CDR3 protein comes from TCRdb applying MiXCR to the multiplex PCR reads. The profile shows about 130,000 distinct CDR3 sequences, roughly 25% of them singletons. Input material: glioma tissue, nonneoplastic brain tissue, or PBMCs (not recorded which). The receptor source for this set is a human donor with low-grade glioma or glioblastoma, undergoing nonglioma brain surgery, or in good health (not recorded which).

This clonotype appeared a single time. This may be a read error: a much more frequent sequence differs by one nucleotide. The rearrangement joins TRBV3-1 to TRBJ2-7; no clear D. Germline V CDR1 and CDR2: LGHDT, YNNKEL (reference sequence). Between the trimmed V and J ends, which lost 0 bases and 1 base, there was a span of 10 bases. This CDR3 is built from 15 residues. CDR3 DNA: TGTGCCAGCAGCCAAGAACGACGGTATTCCTACGAGCAGTACTTC. Translation gives CASSQERRYSYEQYF.

With respect to this clonotype: This may be a read error: a much more frequent sequence differs by one nucleotide. This chain joins TRBV7-2 and TRBJ2-5; 9 bases fit TRBD2. The CDR3 runs 16 residues. Germline V CDR1 and CDR2: SGHTA, FQGNSA. The J segment lost 4 bases and the V segment lost 8 bases, leaving 14 bases of the junction unmatched. This chain's CDR3 is CASRQGGTSRRETQYF. The CDR3 DNA is TGTGCCAGCCGCCAGGGGGGGACTAGCAGGCGAGAGACCCAGTACTTC. The full variable domain, completed using reference TRBV7-2 and TRBJ2-5, is GAGVSQSPSNKVTEKGKDVELRCDPISGHTALYWYRQSLGQGLEFLIYFQGNSAPDKSGLPSDRFSAERTGGSVSTLTIQRTQQEDSAVYLCASRQGGTSRRETQYFGPGTRLLVL.

A word on this clonotype: Since no conserved phenylalanine or tryptophan closes the CDR3, a read error is the likely cause. The chain has TRBV18 and TRBJ2-5; TRBD1 matches at 7 bases. The CDR3 has 13 residues. Trimming removed 6 bases from V and 1 base from J; junction bases left unmatched: 2. CDR1 and CDR2 (germline): KGHSH, LQKENI. The DNA for the CDR3 is TGTGCCAGCTCCAGGGACAGCCAAGAGACCCAGTACCTC. This translates into CASSRDSQETQYL.

This clonotype was detected ten times or more. The chain joins TRBV7-2 to TRBJ2-5; D unresolved. In germline, CDR1 is SGHTA, CDR2 FQGNSA. This CDR3 has 14 residues. V dropped 3 bases and J dropped 1 base, with 9 bases sitting between them. CDR3 nucleotides: TGTGCCAGCAGCTTGGCTACCTCCCAAGAGACCCAGTACTTC. Translating it yields CASSLATSQETQYF.

With regard to this clonotype: Likely a read error: the CDR3 ends without its conserved phenylalanine or tryptophan. The genes are TRBV2 and TRBJ2-7; 8 nucleotides line up with TRBD1. CDR1 and CDR2 (germline): SNHLY, FYNNEI. V gave up 6 bases and J gave up 6 bases; unmatched junction bases: 7. The length of the CDR3 is 13 residues. The CDR3: CASRPTGGGEQYL. DNA of the CDR3: TGTGCCAGCAGGCCTACAGGGGGAGGCGAGCAGTACCTC.

This clonotype was seen ten or more times. This rearrangement joins TRBV7-2 to TRBJ2-5; 12 bases line up with TRBD2. Germline V gene sequence: CDR1 SGHTA, CDR2 FQGNSA. The CDR3 sequence is 14 residues long. Trimming at V came to 4 bases and at J to 5 bases, leaving 2 bases not matched to a gene. CDR3 bases: TGTGCCAGCAGCTCCGGACTAGCGGGGGAGACCCAGTACTTC. Residues: CASSSGLAGETQYF. The variable domain in full, completed from reference TRBV7-2 and TRBJ2-5, reads GAGVSQSPSNKVTEKGKDVELRCDPISGHTALYWYRQSLGQGLEFLIYFQGNSAPDKSGLPSDRFSAERTGGSVSTLTIQRTQQEDSAVYLCASSSGLAGETQYFGPGTRLLVL.

Many counts were recorded for this clonotype. The V gene is TRBV30, the J gene TRBJ1-5, with 9 bases aligning to TRBD1. CDR3 length equals 11 residues. V gave up 2 bases and J gave up 15 bases; unmatched junction bases: 5. Germline-derived CDR1 and CDR2 are GTSNPN and SVGIG (reference sequence). CDR3 DNA: TGTGCCTGGAGTTCCGGGACAGGGAGGCATTTT. The encoded protein is CAWSSGTGRHF.

This clonotype was found many times. This chain uses TRBV4-1 with TRBJ2-3; 10 bases fit TRBD2. Germline V gene data show CDR1 as MGHRA and CDR2 as YSYEKL. Losses at the gene ends were 0 bases for V and 10 bases for J; bases not matched to a gene: 7. The CDR3 spans 15 residues. The chain's CDR3 is CASSQENSGRPAQYF. The CDR3 DNA follows: TGCGCCAGCAGCCAAGAGAATAGCGGGAGGCCGGCGCAGTATTTT.

Note on this clonotype: This clone may be a read error of a much larger clone one base away. The DNA for the CDR3 is TGTGCCACCAGCCTTGGATATAGCAATCAGCCCCAGCATTTT. Translated: CATSLGYSNQPQHF. J is TRBJ1-5 and V is TRBV15; D gene unclear. Germline V CDR1 and CDR2: LNHNV, YYDKDF (reference sequence). The CDR3 contains 14 residues. The V gene lost 5 bases and the J gene lost 0 bases, with 8 bases spanning the gap.

About this clonotype itself: A much bigger clone sits one base away, suggesting this may be a read error. The CDR3 spells CASAKTGLEYGYTF. CDR3 sequence (DNA): TGTGCCAGCGCCAAGACAGGGTTAGAGTATGGCTACACCTTC. V usage is TRBV7-2 and J usage is TRBJ1-2; 7 bases are shared with TRBD1. Germline-derived CDR1 and CDR2 are SGHTA and FQGNSA. CDR3 size: 14 residues. Losses at the gene ends were 8 bases for V and 5 bases for J; bases not matched to a gene: 11.

This clonotype appeared many times. V and J are TRBV6-2 or TRBV6-3 and TRBJ2-2; no firm D call. The CDR3 consists of 13 residues. V lost 2 bases to trimming and J lost 4 bases, with 5 bases between them. Germline V CDR1 and CDR2: MNHEY, SVGEGT. CDR3 in amino acids: CASSYRSTGELFF. The DNA for the CDR3 is TGTGCCAGCAGTTACCGGAGCACCGGGGAGCTGTTTTTT.